This T cell receptor beta chain came from a study of cytomegalovirus exposure and HLA in healthy donors. Findings and limits, study-wide: The availability of immune exposure information extended only to CMV serostatus.

Both 60 Vbeta primers and 13 Jbeta primers went into the PCR. The protocol was immunoSEQ multiplex PCR, while the TCRdb copy is restricted to in-frame clones and leaves out a portion. The data contain more than 200,000 clones, 82% of them singletons. There are a few counts of this clone. The antigen remains unidentified. All donors participated as healthy donors of bone marrow. The CDR3 has 15 residues. Looked up from germline, CDR1 is SEHNR and CDR2 is FQNEAQ (reference sequence). The ends lost 5 bases at V and 6 bases at J; junction bases unmatched: 10. This TCR was sampled from a man between 35 and 55 years old in good health and CMV-seropositive. The rearrangement uses TRBV7-9 and TRBJ1-1, with 9 bases fitting TRBD1. The sample comprised PBMCs. This chain's CDR3 is CASSRRTGGAAEAFF. CDR3 coding DNA: TGTGCCAGCAGCAGGAGAACAGGGGGCGCCGCTGAAGCTTTCTTT.